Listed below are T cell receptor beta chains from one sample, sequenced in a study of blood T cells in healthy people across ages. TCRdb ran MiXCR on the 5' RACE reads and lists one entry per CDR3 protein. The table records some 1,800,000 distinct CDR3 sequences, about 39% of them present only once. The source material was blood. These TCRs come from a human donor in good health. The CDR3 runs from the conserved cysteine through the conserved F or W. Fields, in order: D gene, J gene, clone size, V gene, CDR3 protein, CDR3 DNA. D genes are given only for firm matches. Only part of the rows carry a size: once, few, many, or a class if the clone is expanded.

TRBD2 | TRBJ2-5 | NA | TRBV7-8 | CASSSRTSGQDTQYF | TGTGCCAGCAGCTCAAGGACTAGCGGCCAAGACACCCAGTACTTC
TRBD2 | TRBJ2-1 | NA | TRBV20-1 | CSALRGGQYNEQFF | TGCAGTGCTTTGCGGGGGGGCCAATACAATGAGCAGTTCTTC
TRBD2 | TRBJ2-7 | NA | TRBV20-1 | CSASRPIAGAREQYF | TGCAGTGCTTCCCGACCGATAGCGGGGGCACGCGAGCAGTACTTC
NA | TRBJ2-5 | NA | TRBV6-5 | CASSYSEGTQYF | TGTGCCAGCAGTTACTCGGAAGGGACCCAGTACTTC
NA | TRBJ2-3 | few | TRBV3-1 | CASSPRSPSGTGTDTQYF | TGTGCCAGCAGCCCCCGATCCCCCTCCGGCACGGGCACAGATACGCAGTATTTT
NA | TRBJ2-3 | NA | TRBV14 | CASSLRSASTDTQYF | TGTGCCAGCAGCCTCCGATCAGCTAGCACAGATACGCAGTATTTT
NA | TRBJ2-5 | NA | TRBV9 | CASSVESTEETQYF | TGTGCCAGCAGCGTAGAAAGCACGGAAGAGACCCAGTACTTC
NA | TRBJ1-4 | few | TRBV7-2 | CASSRRASGTNEKLFF | TGTGCCAGTAGCCGACGTGCGTCCGGGACTAATGAAAAACTGTTTTTT
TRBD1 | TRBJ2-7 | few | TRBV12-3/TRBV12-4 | CASSSDRGSEQYF | TGTGCCAGCAGCTCGGACAGGGGTAGCGAGCAGTACTTC
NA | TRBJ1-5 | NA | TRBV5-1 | CASSPEVGSNQPQHF | TGCGCCAGCAGCCCTGAGGTGGGTAGCAATCAGCCCCAGCATTTT
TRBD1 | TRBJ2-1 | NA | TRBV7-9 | CASSLLGTGGSNEQFF | TGTGCCAGCAGCTTATTGGGGACAGGGGGCTCCAATGAGCAGTTCTTC
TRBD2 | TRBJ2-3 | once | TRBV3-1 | CTSSQTGLATDTQYF | TGTACCAGCAGCCAAACCGGACTAGCGACAGATACGCAGTATTTT
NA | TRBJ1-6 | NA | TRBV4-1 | CASSQDRDLNSPLHF | TGCGCCAGCAGCCAAGATAGAGACCTTAATTCACCCCTCCACTTT
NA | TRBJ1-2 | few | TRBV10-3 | CAISESEYYGYTF | TGTGCCATCAGTGAGTCAGAGTACTATGGCTACACCTTC
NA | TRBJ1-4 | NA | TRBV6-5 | CASSYVAWRELFF | TGTGCCAGCAGTTACGTGGCATGGCGGGAACTGTTTTTT
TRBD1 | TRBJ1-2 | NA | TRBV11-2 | CASSFTFEQGALYGYTF | TGTGCCAGCAGCTTTACTTTTGAACAGGGGGCCCTCTATGGCTACACCTTC
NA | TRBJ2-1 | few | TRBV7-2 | CASQSPGTEQFF | TGTGCCAGCCAATCCCCGGGGACAGAGCAGTTCTTC
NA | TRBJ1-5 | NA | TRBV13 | CASNEDGHNQPQHF | TGTGCCAGCAATGAAGACGGCCATAATCAGCCCCAGCATTTT
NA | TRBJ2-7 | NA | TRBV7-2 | CASSLRQVSYEQYF | TGTGCCAGCAGCTTGAGGCAGGTTTCCTACGAGCAGTACTTC
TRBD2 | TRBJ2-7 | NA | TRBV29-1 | CSVEDSGGAYEQYF | TGCAGCGTTGAGGACAGCGGGGGGGCCTACGAGCAGTACTTC
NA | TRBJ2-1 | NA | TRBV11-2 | CASSLENVSEQFF | TGTGCCAGCAGCTTAGAAAACGTTAGTGAGCAGTTCTTC
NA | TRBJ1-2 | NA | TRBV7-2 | CASSLGKTGHGCTF | TGTGCCAGCAGCTTAGGAAAGACAGGTCATGGCTGCACCTTC
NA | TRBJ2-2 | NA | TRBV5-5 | CASSSGPDTGELFF | TGTGCCAGCAGCTCGGGCCCGGACACCGGGGAGCTGTTTTTT
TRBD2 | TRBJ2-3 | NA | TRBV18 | CASSPRRTSGDYTDTQYF | TGTGCCAGCTCACCACGGCGGACTAGCGGGGATTACACAGATACGCAGTATTTT
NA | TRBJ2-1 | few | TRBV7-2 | CASSLAVSNGNEQFF | TGTGCCAGCAGCTTAGCCGTCAGTAATGGGAATGAGCAGTTCTTC
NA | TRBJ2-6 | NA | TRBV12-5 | CASDLAGANVLTF | TGTGCTAGTGATTTGGCTGGGGCCAACGTCCTGACTTTC
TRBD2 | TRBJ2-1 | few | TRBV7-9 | CASSPGTSPLGDEQFF | TGTGCCAGCAGCCCTGGGACTAGCCCGCTCGGGGATGAGCAGTTCTTC
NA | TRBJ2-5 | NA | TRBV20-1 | CSAEWGSQETQYF | TGCAGTGCTGAGTGGGGAAGCCAAGAGACCCAGTACTTC
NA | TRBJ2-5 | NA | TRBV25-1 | CASKVGAPGWETQYF | TGTGCCAGCAAGGTCGGCGCCCCAGGTTGGGAGACCCAGTACTTC
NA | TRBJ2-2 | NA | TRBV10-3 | CAISEGETGELFF | TGTGCCATCAGTGAAGGGGAGACCGGGGAGCTGTTTTTT
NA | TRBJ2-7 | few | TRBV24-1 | CATSDRILSPYEQYF | TGTGCCACCAGTGACAGGATACTGAGCCCCTACGAGCAGTACTTC
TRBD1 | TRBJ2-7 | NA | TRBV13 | CASSADGQGTYEQYF | TGTGCCAGCAGTGCGGACGGACAGGGGACCTACGAGCAGTACTTC
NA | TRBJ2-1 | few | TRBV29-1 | CSVEGGDEQFF | TGCAGCGTTGAAGGGGGTGACGAGCAGTTCTTC
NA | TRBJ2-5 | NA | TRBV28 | CASSSGLVVQETQYF | TGTGCCAGCAGCTCTGGACTTGTAGTCCAAGAGACCCAGTACTTC
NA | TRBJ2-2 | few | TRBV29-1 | CSANQGRNTGELFF | TGCAGCGCAAACCAGGGGCGGAACACCGGGGAGCTGTTTTTT